One and the same sample provided the 6 T cell receptor beta chains below, sequenced in a study of OX40 agonist ivuxolimab in advanced cancers. Libraries were made using the immunoSEQ multiplex PCR assay. Not all clones reach the TCRdb copy of this immuneACCESS table, which keeps in-frame sequences only. Checked studies attribute under half of the gap to unresolved V genes and leave the rest unexplained. The sample has about 91,000 clones on record, around nine tenths of them singletons. About 0.5% of the sample is in the top ten clones. The material was CD4+ or CD8+ T cells sorted from blood, obtained in a trial of the OX40 agonist ivuxolimab. Receptor source: an adult with an advanced solid tumor such as melanoma, head and neck, liver or kidney cancer.

This chain connects TRBV18 to TRBJ1-4, with a possible D match to TRBD1 (6 bases). The V gene's germline CDR1 is KGHSH and CDR2 LQKENI. This CDR3 spans 15 amino acids. The V end lost 4 bases, the J end lost 3 bases, and 12 bases lay between the germline ends. The CDR3, as DNA: TGTGCCAGCTCACTCTGGACAGCGGCTAATGAAAAACTGTTTTTT. This codes for CASSLWTAANEKLFF.

The chain combines TRBV5-1 with TRBJ1-5, with D uncertain. The germline CDR1 and CDR2 sequences are SGHRS and YFSETQ. Trimming took 4 bases from V and 6 from J, leaving 20 bases between them. The CDR3 length is 16 residues. The CDR3 reads CASSLGPLGPSQPQHF. The CDR3 nucleotides read TGCGCCAGCAGCCTTGGTCCGCTAGGGCCCTCTCAGCCCCAGCATTTT.

The CDR3 protein is CASSRSGGVETQYF. CDR3 DNA sequence: TGTGCCAGCAGCCGCAGCGGGGGGGTAGAGACCCAGTACTTC. The rearrangement joins TRBV7-6 to TRBJ2-5; 10 nucleotides agree with TRBD2. The CDR3 sequence is 14 residues long. Germline V lookup: CDR1 SGHVS, CDR2 FNYEAQ. Trimming removed 5 bases from V and 4 bases from J; junction bases left unmatched: 4. Full variable domain (rest looked up from reference TRBV7-6 and TRBJ2-5): GAGVSQSPRYKVTKRGQDVALRCDPISGHVSLYWYRQALGQGPEFLTYFNYEAQQDKSGLPNDRFSAERPEGSISTLTIQRTEQRDSAMYRCASSRSGGVETQYFGPGTRLLVL.

The chain links TRBV10-3 to TRBJ2-3; 7 nucleotides align to TRBD2. The junction had 8 bases not matched to a gene; V was cut back by 3 bases and J by 8 bases. This CDR3 has 14 amino acids. Germline V gene lookup returns CDR1 ENHRY and CDR2 SYGVKD. This chain's CDR3 is CAISDDGGWATQYF. The CDR3 DNA sequence: TGTGCCATCAGTGACGACGGGGGGTGGGCTACGCAGTATTTT.

This clone was observed a handful of times. The V and J genes are TRBV6-4 and TRBJ1-4; the D gene is possibly TRBD1 (5 bases). Trimming pared 6 bases from V and 0 bases from J, leaving 17 bases between. The CDR3 covers 17 residues. CDR1 is MRHNA, CDR2 SNTAGT, per germline. The CDR3 spells CASRTPRRESTNEKLFF. The CDR3 DNA sequence: TGTGCCAGCAGGACTCCCCGCAGGGAATCAACTAATGAAAAACTGTTTTTT.

The count of this clone is one. The V gene is TRBV19, the J gene TRBJ1-5; no clear D gene. Germline V CDR1 and CDR2: LNHDA, SQIVND (reference sequence). The V end was cut by 4 bases, the J end by 5 bases, with 9 bases between. The length of the CDR3 is 13 residues. The CDR3 reads CASSNRRDQPQHF. For the CDR3, the DNA is TGTGCCAGTAGTAATAGGCGAGATCAGCCCCAGCATTTT.